This TCR beta chain is drawn from a study of T cell responses to AZD1222 COVID-19 vaccine listed by TCRdb under 2021. General notes on the study: A total of 233 trial participants underwent TCR sequencing, of whom some 210 received two doses of AZD1222 and about 25 received two doses of the MenACWY control vaccine. Trial participants were enrolled by age into 18-55, 56-69 and 70-plus year subgroups, with approximately 160, 26 and 62 TCR-sequenced participants respectively. Beyond this particular receptor, the publication reports: Most participants were white British and females outnumbered males, and the authors suggested that clonal diversity may have been underestimated. No day 14 peak-response samples were available, so repertoires were characterized only after the peak T cell response. Reportedly, almost half of the unique spike-specific TCRs recognized epitopes lying outside the regions that are mutated in the B.1.351 and B.1.1.7 variants. After two AZD1222 doses, both the breadth and the depth of spike-specific TCRs were significantly higher than at day 0 and than in MenACWY recipients. Vaccine-associated CD4 TCRs spanned the whole spike protein, with dominant responses in regions 160-218 and 743-854. Only a handful of AZD1222 recipients were SARS-CoV-2 seropositive at baseline, limiting conclusions about previously exposed vaccinees. In the small 56-69-year group, the increase in depth fell short of significance, most likely because of low power.

The CDR3 regions of human TCRbeta chains were analyzed by immunosequencing. The original pipeline was this. Repertoire TCRs were checked for matches against a reference library of SARS-CoV-2-specific TCRs that had been generated using the MIRA antigen-specificity platform. Breadth was defined as the fraction of unique TCRs that were SARS-CoV-2-associated. Depth was defined as the fraction of total T cells that were SARS-CoV-2-associated. Using the MIRA data, each spike-specific TCR was mapped to the spike region that the TCR reacts to and placed in a CD4 or CD8 class. Log10-transformed breadth and depth values were compared by one-way ANOVA with Sidak's multiple comparisons tests. Held by TCRdb, this immuneACCESS table contains in-frame sequences only and omits some clones. Under half of the omission traces to an unresolved V gene where checked; the cause of the rest is unknown. V and J calls and clone size are as listed in that table; D and trimming were resolved from the DNA. The sample profile shows 120,000 or so clones; 90% of them were found once. The ten largest clones take up 4% to 5.5% of the sample.

Read against the paper, the sample's time point label means: baseline before first vaccination. Taken with the paper, the label for treatment or condition translates to: meningococcal conjugate vaccine given as trial control. Samples from vaccinated people were obtained from the UK trials COV001 and COV002, which included a single-blind randomized controlled phase 2/3 trial of AZD1222 (ChAdOx1 nCoV-19) in healthy adults. Trial participant PBMC samples were collected at day 0 and day 28 after the second dose for TCRbeta chain sequencing. As for this clone: Its binding antigen is unknown. No much larger clone exists at a distance of one base, and base qualities are not known.

CDR1 and CDR2 (MNHEY, SVGAGI) derive from the germline V gene. The cysteine opens and the phenylalanine closes a CDR3 of 13 amino acids. Solely the CDR3 DNA is kept, with 39 bases framed from the first base. Trimming takes 7 bases off V and 0 bases off J; junction bases not matched to a gene: 2. This TCR was sampled from an adult in good health. The source material was peripheral blood, sampled on day 0 of MenACWY control vaccination. The V gene is TRBV6-5 and the J gene is TRBJ2-7, with 8 central nucleotides matching TRBD1. CDR3 region: CASMDRASYEQYF. Read as DNA, the sequence is TGTGCCAGCATGGACAGGGCCTCCTACGAGCAGTACTTC.